This T cell receptor beta chain was captured by sequencing in a study of T cell clonality in common variable immunodeficiency. The method was immunoSEQ multiplex PCR; TCRdb's version includes in-frame clones alone and lacks a portion of them. The specimen gives about 42,000 clones without singletons; the ten biggest hold roughly 5.6%. CDR3 size: 14 residues. Germline V gene sequence: CDR1 LNHDA, CDR2 SQIVND (reference sequence). V was shortened by 9 bases and J by 0 bases, with 12 bases between the two germline ends. This clone was observed at least ten times. Antigen: not known. The CDR3 is cut off 3 residues early in the read; its end comes from the germline J gene. All CVID subjects were on immunoglobulin replacement for at least one year. Donors gave about 5 to 8.5 ml heparinized peripheral whole blood. Study observations and caveats: In common variable immunodeficiency, TCR beta chains reportedly carried fewer deletions and N-nucleotide insertions. Repertoire-complication correlations in CVID were limited by patient heterogeneity.

The clonotype comes from a human donor with common variable immunodeficiency. Sequenced input: peripheral blood mononuclear cells. The chain uses TRBV19 and TRBJ2-4; the D gene is possibly TRBD1 (6 bases). CDR3 DNA (partial): TGTGCCAGCGGACAGCTTCTAGCCAAAAACATT. Translation gives CASGQLLAKNI. The whole CDR3 is CASGQLLAKNIQYF.